One T cell receptor (beta chain) is described in this entry. Its specific antigen is unknown. No base quality values were provided; no much bigger clone lies one nucleotide off. The cohort comprised more than 550 healthy bone marrow donors. At the time of sampling, all cohort members were nominally healthy, though unrecorded immune exposures were likely present. The donor was CMV seronegative and belonged to the group of 350 to 400 seronegative cohort members. A peripheral blood sample was provided by each donor, and peripheral blood mononuclear cells were used for TCR beta sequencing. Genomic DNA extraction from the blood cell samples was performed with the Qiagen DNeasy Blood Extraction Kit. This specimen comes from a study of cytomegalovirus exposure and HLA in healthy donors (dated by TCRdb to the late 2010s). With regard to the full study: According to an earlier analysis of around 600 of the donors, some 180 million T cells yielded approximately 120 million unique TCR beta sequences and about 300 Gb of sequence data. Donor age, sex, ethnicity and CMV serostatus were collected together with the repertoire data. Of the 300 to 450 genotyped donors, about 80% fell in the genetic ancestry cluster associated with self-reported Caucasian donors. An early release covering just under 650 HLA-typed donors comprised 250 to 350 gigabases of sequencing data and 65 million to 100 million unique TCR sequences. Along with the roughly 670-subject first cohort, a separate validation cohort of more than 90 different subjects was used. In the later analysis, no new phenotypic data were used to find candidate immune exposures; instead, reliance was placed on TCR beta sequences and their occurrence across donors. High-throughput TCR immunosequencing, statistical association of individual TCRs with disease status, and machine learning were combined to predict cytomegalovirus infection status. HLA typing covered class I and class II loci at four-digit resolution. On average, roughly 250,000 unique TCR beta nucleotide sequences were sequenced per donor among some 430 genotyped donors of the cohort, with 15% to 20% of those sequences being non-productive. The study profiled the T cell repertoires of under 850 subjects by immunosequencing and related them to cytomegalovirus serostatus. Every discovery cohort repertoire had been produced on one sequencing platform. A later genetic analysis took genome-wide SNP genotypes for 398 of the 666 donors and used that subset as a discovery cohort. Four or five DR-DQ haplotypes were handled as single units for association and clustering because linkage in the cohort was strong. To decide whether each TCR beta V gene segment behaved as functional or pseudogenic, an earlier analysis of fewer than 750 of the donors relied on high-throughput TCR beta sequencing. A later analysis re-examined previously published TCR beta repertoires from roughly 720 donors and added high-resolution HLA genotyping to investigate patterns of TCR occurrence. The study aimed to test whether cataloging public T cell receptors could reveal signatures of past pathogen exposure. Typing coverage differed by locus: A, B, C, DRB1 and DQB1 were typed in about 629-640 donors, DQA1 in 500 to 550, DPA1 in around 610, and DPB1 in 472. On the study overall, not on this receptor specifically: Because some donors lacked HLA typing at each locus, the association tests relied only on the typed subset. In a later analysis, the rate of TCR association differed among HLA loci, with DRB1 alleles having the most associated TCRs and HLA-C alleles having the fewest. The classifier was reported to diagnose cytomegalovirus status with high specificity and sensitivity in both the original and validation cohorts. A group of highly shared sequence variants was considered likely to be a technical artifact of the sequencing pipeline. Most TCR sequences were observed very rarely across donors, whereas some public TCRs were present in many individuals. A further reported finding was that TCR beta sequences accurately predicted the HLA-A and HLA-B alleles for most subjects in the first cohort. A later analysis found that HLA-associated TCR beta chains were more clonally expanded and had lower generation probabilities than equally common non-associated chains. According to a later analysis, parvovirus B19, influenza, CMV and Epstein-Barr virus appeared linked to several top co-occurrence clusters. A later genetic analysis associated a missense DCLRE1C variant with V-gene and J-gene trimming of TCR beta chains, and an independent cohort replicated the association. Specific HLA alleles were associated with 15,000 to 20,000 TCR beta sequences at a false discovery rate of 0.05 in a later analysis. A later genetic analysis reported fewer N-insertions in productive TCRs among donors in an Asian-associated ancestry cluster than the roughly 700-donor mean. The study listed over 150 TCR beta chains as associated with cytomegalovirus. Approximately 16 rarely observed V segments, including chromosome 9 orphons, were excluded from the earlier analysis of about 610 of the donors because counts were too low. The authors suggested that the approach could potentially be extended to other disease states and immunological phenotypes. Strong co-occurrence of HLA alleles, especially DR and DQ, made assigning TCR associations to individual alleles difficult. Because the 87-base-pair reads could not distinguish some IMGT-functional V segments, including TRBV6-2 and TRBV6-3, those segments were excluded. Three of the identified cytomegalovirus-associated TCR beta chains were confirmed in vitro to be specific for cytomegalovirus antigens. Broadly in line with IMGT annotations, most TCR beta V segments showed up in productive rearrangements about 90% or about 30% of the time in an earlier analysis of around 600 of the donors. Linkage disequilibrium might explain the correlated functional status among segregating V segments, but an unknown experimental factor could not be excluded. For the cohort, immune exposure information was limited to CMV serostatus. Presence/absence analyses assumed roughly uniform sequencing depth across donors, an assumption that may not hold. In this cohort, only TCR beta chains were sequenced, and detectable features were limited by the absence of alpha or paired-chain data. According to a later analysis, most CMV-associated TCR beta chains appeared to be HLA-restricted, and the HLA associations seemed to be driven largely by CMV exposure.

Library method: the immunoSEQ multiplex PCR assay. For the multiplex PCR, a mixture combining 60 forward primers for TCR Vbeta segments and 13 reverse primers for TCR Jbeta segments was used. A multiplex PCR assay on genomic DNA amplified the CDR3 region of rearranged TCR beta genes. Amplified TCR beta libraries were sequenced as 87-base-pair reads on the Illumina HiSeq System. In the paper's pipeline: A later analysis tallied about 77 million unique TCR beta chains across the 666 repertoires, and about 10 million of those chains were shared by two or more donors. Raw reads were error-corrected and collapsed into unique sequences by a nearest-neighbor algorithm in which closely related sequences were merged to remove PCR and sequencing errors. Alignment of CDR3 sequences to IMGT reference sequences was used to assign V, D and J gene segments. For a sequence to be retained, a match of at least six nucleotides to both a V gene segment and a J gene segment was required. Rearrangements were called productive when the CDR3 lacked stop codons and stayed in frame with V and J; all others were non-productive. Following IMGT convention, CDR3 was defined as the stretch from the second conserved V-encoded cysteine up to the conserved J-encoded phenylalanine. Sequences without an unambiguous match to a single V gene segment were excluded from the earlier analysis of almost 600 of the donors. An earlier analysis of 587 of the donors classified V segments as functional when productive rearrangements were above 56.7% and as segregating when the standard deviation between donors was above 5%. A statistical classification framework was built to diagnose cytomegalovirus status from the catalog of TCR beta chain sequences. V and J gene assignment, in a later analysis, came from comparing TCR nucleotide sequences with IMGT/GENE-DB human TR gene sequences. A later analysis assigned CDR3 sequences and most-parsimonious VDJ recombination scenarios with the TCRdist pipeline. In a later analysis, each TCR beta chain was defined by its CDR3 amino acid sequence together with its V-gene family, and reads without a unique V-gene family were excluded. To address suspected cross-contamination and a sequencing artifact, a later analysis removed roughly 580 highly shared, low-generation-probability nucleotide sequences. In a later analysis, a clonal expansion index was calculated for each public chain from normalized within-repertoire ranks of inferred template counts. In a later analysis, generation probabilities were computed with a VDJ recombination model fitted to out-of-frame rearrangements, and the resulting probabilities were checked against IGoR. Hypergeometric tests were used in a later analysis to score TCR-TCR, TCR-HLA and TCR-CMV co-occurrence, with a repertoire-size bias correction applied to the TCR pairs. In a later analysis, false discovery rates were estimated by permuting HLA or CMV assignments 20 times. A later analysis grouped co-occurring TCRs with DBSCAN, adding TCRdist sequence similarity when clustering within HLA-allele-positive subsets. For co-occurrence clustering, repertoires with fewer than 30,000 or more than 120,000 public chains were excluded, along with roughly 5 repertoires with anomalous nucleotide sharing. This is the immuneACCESS table as TCRdb keeps it, with only in-frame sequences that have V and J called. A part of the clones is gone; compared with another copy, unresolved V genes explain less than half, and the rest is unexplained. That table is the source of V, J and clone size, and D and trimming were worked out from the DNA. This sample is represented by approximately 250,000 clones; roughly 78% of them were singletons. In total, the top ten clones hold under 0.6% of the sample.

Germline trimming: 6 bases from V, 5 bases from J; junction bases outside gene matches: 7. CDR1 and CDR2 were assigned from the germline V gene (reference sequence) as SGHAT and FQDESV. Measured from the cysteine to the phenylalanine, the CDR3 is 16 residues long. Kept here is only the CDR3 DNA, which spans 48 bases and is read in frame from base 1. Source material: PBMCs. The chain joins TRBV11-1 to TRBJ2-3; 14 central bases correspond to TRBD2. This receptor was identified in a boy between 10 and 17 years old in good health and CMV-seronegative. The nucleotide sequence is TGTGCCAGCAGGTGGACTAGCGGGGGGCTGAGAGATACGCAGTATTTT. It is translated as CASRWTSGGLRDTQYF.